A selection of T cell receptor beta chains follows, all from one sample in a study of blood T cell repertoires in COVID-19. Assay used: immunoSEQ multiplex PCR; TCRdb lists only in-frame clones, some missing. The table lists 300,000 to 350,000 clones, more than 80% of them singletons. The sequenced sample was peripheral blood. Receptors originate from a young woman with COVID-19, enrolled during active disease. The CDR3 runs from the conserved cysteine through the conserved F or W. D genes are given only for firm matches. Clone size, where shown, is once, few, many, or a class for clones that have expanded.

abundance: -; d_gene: -; v_gene: TRBV7-2; j_gene: TRBJ1-4; CDR3nt: TGTGCCAGCAGCTCCCTCCGGGGAGAAAAACTGTTTTTT; CDR3aa: CASSSLRGEKLFF
abundance: once; d_gene: -; v_gene: TRBV9; j_gene: TRBJ2-1; CDR3nt: TGTGCCAGCAGCTTCCGGTCCAATGAGCAGTTCTTC; CDR3aa: CASSFRSNEQFF
abundance: -; d_gene: -; v_gene: TRBV9; j_gene: TRBJ1-3; CDR3nt: TGTGCCAGCAGCGTAGCTCCCAGCTCTGGAAACACCATATATTTT; CDR3aa: CASSVAPSSGNTIYF
abundance: -; d_gene: TRBD2; v_gene: TRBV10-3; j_gene: TRBJ2-3; CDR3nt: TGTGCCATTGGGACTAGCGGGAATGGCCCCGAGTCGTATTTT; CDR3aa: CAIGTSGNGPESYF
abundance: -; d_gene: TRBD1; v_gene: TRBV18; j_gene: TRBJ1-4; CDR3nt: TGTGCCAGCTCACCCCAACAGGGGGCTAATGAAAAACTGTTTTTT; CDR3aa: CASSPQQGANEKLFF
abundance: -; d_gene: -; v_gene: TRBV20-1; j_gene: TRBJ1-2; CDR3nt: TGCAGTGCTTACGAGGCCTATGGCTACACCTTC; CDR3aa: CSAYEAYGYTF
abundance: -; d_gene: -; v_gene: TRBV11-2; j_gene: TRBJ1-2; CDR3nt: TGTGCCAGCAGCCGGAGGGGCGCCGACTATGGCTACACCTTC; CDR3aa: CASSRRGADYGYTF
abundance: -; d_gene: -; v_gene: TRBV12-3/TRBV12-4; j_gene: TRBJ2-5; CDR3nt: TGTGCCAGCAGCGCGAGGCAGCGAGAGACCCAGTACTTC; CDR3aa: CASSARQRETQYF
abundance: once; d_gene: -; v_gene: TRBV6-2/TRBV6-3; j_gene: TRBJ2-7; CDR3nt: TGTGCCAGCAGCCGATTGCAGGTGACACAGTACTTC; CDR3aa: CASSRLQVTQYF
abundance: -; d_gene: -; v_gene: TRBV19; j_gene: TRBJ1-5; CDR3nt: TGTGCCAGTAGTATACTAGGAAGTGGCAATCAGCCCCAGCATTTT; CDR3aa: CASSILGSGNQPQHF
abundance: -; d_gene: -; v_gene: TRBV14; j_gene: TRBJ1-2; CDR3nt: TGTGCCAGCAGCCTGCCGGGGGGTGTAGGCTACACCTTC; CDR3aa: CASSLPGGVGYTF
abundance: -; d_gene: TRBD2; v_gene: TRBV27; j_gene: TRBJ2-1; CDR3nt: TGTGCCAGCAGTACCGTTAGCCTAGCGGGGGGGATATACAATGAGCAGTTCTTC; CDR3aa: CASSTVSLAGGIYNEQFF
abundance: -; d_gene: -; v_gene: TRBV3-1/TRBV3-2; j_gene: TRBJ1-6; CDR3nt: TGTGCCAGCAGCCAGGACTACGCGGTGTCACCCCTCCACTTT; CDR3aa: CASSQDYAVSPLHF
abundance: few; d_gene: TRBD1; v_gene: TRBV2; j_gene: TRBJ1-1; CDR3nt: TGTGCCAGCAGTTTGAGACAGGGGTTGGAAGCTTTCTTT; CDR3aa: CASSLRQGLEAFF
abundance: -; d_gene: TRBD1; v_gene: TRBV4-1; j_gene: TRBJ2-7; CDR3nt: TGCGCCAGCAGCCAAGAGGGACAGGGAGGATACGAGCAGTACTTC; CDR3aa: CASSQEGQGGYEQYF
abundance: -; d_gene: TRBD1; v_gene: TRBV7-7; j_gene: TRBJ2-3; CDR3nt: TGTGCTAGCAGCTTAGGGACAGGAAGCACAGATACGCAGTATTTT; CDR3aa: CASSLGTGSTDTQYF
abundance: -; d_gene: -; v_gene: TRBV5-1; j_gene: TRBJ1-1; CDR3nt: TGCGCCAGCAGCTTGGAACCGCGAGGGAGGGGAAATCCGGCTTTCTTT; CDR3aa: CASSLEPRGRGNPAFF